This entry lists 23 T cell receptor beta chains sequenced from one sample in a study of T-cell reconstitution after alpha-beta-depleted transplantation in children. During its preparation, the TCRbeta library received unique molecular identifiers. TCRdb reprocessed the PCR reads via MiXCR and lists one record per CDR3 protein. The table shows a few hundred thousand distinct CDR3 sequences, with under 15% occurring only once. Sample: PBMCs from the stem cell graft donor, taken from the stem cell graft. These receptors were collected from a human donor who donated a stem cell graft to a child with combined immunodeficiency.

This clonotype has only a few counts. The chain is built from TRBV6-6 and TRBJ2-7, with D maybe TRBD2 (7 bases). CDR1 and CDR2 (germline): MNHNY, SVGAGI (reference sequence). The length of the CDR3 is 12 residues. The ends were cut back, 8 bases at V and 4 bases at J, with 12 bases in the middle. CDR3 loop: CASGGASYEQYF. The CDR3 nucleotides read TGTGCCAGCGGGGGGGCCTCATACGAGCAGTACTTC.

This clonotype occurred many times. V is TRBV20-1 and J is TRBJ2-5, with TRBD2 identical over 10 bases. V was clipped by 6 bases and J by 1 base; unmatched bases: 5. The CDR3 is 14 residues long. Germline CDR1 is DFQATT and CDR2 is SNEGSKA (reference sequence). The CDR3 region has the DNA TGCAGTGCCTACACTAGCGGGGCCCAAGAGACCCAGTACTTC. Protein: CSAYTSGAQETQYF.

This clonotype was detected only a few times. The chain combines TRBV7-8 with TRBJ2-3; a possible D gene is TRBD2 (5 bases). Per the germline V gene, CDR1 is SGHVS and CDR2 is FQNEAQ. The CDR3 runs 17 residues. V lost 0 bases and J 0 bases, leaving 13 bases between the germline ends. The CDR3 spells CASSLAFGSGSTDTQYF. In DNA, the CDR3 is TGTGCCAGCAGCTTAGCTTTCGGAAGCGGTAGCACAGATACGCAGTATTTT.

The V call is TRBV18, the J call TRBJ2-2; D is ambiguous. The CDR3 covers 12 residues. Trimming shortened V by 6 bases and J by 6 bases, and 8 bases separated the two germline ends. CDR1 and CDR2 (germline): KGHSH, LQKENI. CDR3 sequence reads: CASSTSAGELFF. CDR3 DNA: TGTGCCAGCTCTACCAGCGCCGGGGAGCTGTTTTTT.

The sample holds a few counts of this clonotype. This rearrangement joins TRBV4-3 to TRBJ2-5; 10 bases line up with TRBD2. Germline V gene data show CDR1 as LGHNA and CDR2 as YSLEER. V gave up 2 bases and J gave up 1 base; unmatched junction bases: 4. The CDR3 loop spans 16 amino acids. The CDR3 DNA reads TGCGCCAGCAGCCAACAGACTAGCGGGTTCCAAGAGACCCAGTACTTC. The encoded protein is CASSQQTSGFQETQYF.

This chain connects TRBV15 to TRBJ2-7; 8 bases agree with TRBD1. Per germline, CDR1 LNHNV and CDR2 YYDKDF (reference sequence). Unmatched junction bases numbered 6, after V lost 3 bases and J lost 5 bases. This CDR3 comprises 14 residues. CDR3 coding DNA: TGTGCCACCAGCAGGACAGGGGTGGCCCACGAGCAGTACTTC. This gives the protein CATSRTGVAHEQYF.

This clonotype was counted ten times or more. The chain has TRBV4-3 and TRBJ2-1, with D possibly being TRBD1 (6 bases). The CDR3 has 13 residues. V was shortened by 1 base and J by 9 bases, with 10 bases between the two germline ends. Germline V lookup: CDR1 LGHNA, CDR2 YSLEER. This CDR3 reads CASSQVGASEQFF. CDR3 DNA sequence: TGCGCCAGCAGCCAAGTGGGGGCAAGTGAGCAGTTCTTC.

The chain employs TRBV4-2 and TRBJ2-7; 8 positions match TRBD1. Trimming at V came to 0 bases and at J to 4 bases, leaving 5 bases not matched to a gene. This CDR3 spans 15 amino acids. Germline assignment: CDR1 LGHNA and CDR2 YNFKEQ. The CDR3 nucleotides read TGTGCCAGCAGCCAAGAATGGGACAGGTATTACGAGCAGTACTTC. Translated, it gives CASSQEWDRYYEQYF.

The V gene is TRBV11-1, the J gene TRBJ2-5; D unresolved. Trimming removed 1 base from V and 9 bases from J, with 6 bases in between. CDR1 is SGHAT and CDR2 is FQDESV in the germline V gene (reference sequence). CDR3 size: 11 residues. CDR3 sequence (DNA): TGTGCCAGCAGCTTAGTTGGGCCCCAGTACTTC. Its translation is CASSLVGPQYF. Using reference TRBV11-1 and TRBJ2-5 for the parts outside the CDR3, the full variable domain is EAEVAQSPRYKITEKSQAVAFWCDPISGHATLYWYRQILGQGPELLVQFQDESVVDDSQLPKDRFSAERLKGVDSTLKIQPAELGDSAMYLCASSLVGPQYFGPGTRLLVL.

This clonotype was counted ten times or more. V usage is TRBV29-1 and J usage is TRBJ2-1; 7 bases are a match to TRBD1. This CDR3 is 12 amino acids long. V lost 8 bases to trimming and J lost 8 bases; unmatched junction nucleotides: 9. Germline CDR1 is SQVTM and CDR2 is ANQGSEA. Here the CDR3 DNA reads TGCAGCACAAAAGGGGGCGGCGATGAGCAGTTCTTC. Protein sequence: CSTKGGGDEQFF.

This clonotype was seen a handful of times. The chain combines TRBV20-1 with TRBJ2-5; TRBD2 aligns across 10 bases. J was trimmed by 4 bases and V by 2 bases; bases with no gene match: 7. The germline V gene has CDR1 DFQATT and CDR2 SNEGSKA (reference sequence). The CDR3 is 15 residues long. Here the CDR3 DNA reads TGCAGTGCTAGATCGCTAGCGGGAGAGCGAGAGACCCAGTACTTC. Its protein is CSARSLAGERETQYF.

There are a few counts of this clonotype. The chain joins TRBV9 to TRBJ2-2; 16 bases are shared with TRBD2. The germline CDR1 and CDR2 sequences are SGDLS and YYNGEE. V lost 0 bases, J lost 4 bases, and 9 bases stayed unmatched. The length of the CDR3 is 20 residues. This CDR3 is CASSVDLGTSGGERTGELFF. The CDR3 nucleotides are TGTGCCAGCAGCGTAGATTTAGGGACTAGCGGGGGGGAGCGCACCGGGGAGCTGTTTTTT.

This clonotype occurred a few times. The chain's CDR3 is CSARSLRGYTF. CDR3 DNA: TGCAGTGCTAGGAGTTTGAGAGGCTACACCTTC. The chain recombines TRBV20-1 with TRBJ1-2; D is ambiguous. V lost 3 bases and J 8 bases, leaving 10 bases between the germline ends. The germline V gene has CDR1 DFQATT and CDR2 SNEGSKA (reference sequence). The CDR3 length is 11 residues.

A few counts support this clonotype. The chain links TRBV20-1 to TRBJ2-7; 11 bases align to TRBD2. With V trimmed by 8 bases and J by 2 bases, 8 bases remained unmatched. CDR3 length: 14 amino acids. CDR1 and CDR2 (germline): DFQATT, SNEGSKA (reference sequence). DNA of the CDR3: TGCAGTTCAATCGAACTAGCGGGAGCCTACGAGCAGTACTTC. Translating it yields CSSIELAGAYEQYF.

This chain joins TRBV24-1 and TRBJ2-5, with a tentative D call TRBD1 (6 bases). Trimming removed 3 bases at V and 1 base at J, with 14 bases between. Germline lookup yields CDR1 KGHDR and CDR2 SFDVKD. The CDR3 is 16 amino acids. The CDR3 protein is CATSDPRTESQETQYF. The CDR3 DNA follows: TGTGCCACCAGTGATCCCCGGACAGAAAGCCAAGAGACCCAGTACTTC.

The chain has TRBV7-2 and TRBJ2-4, with D possibly TRBD2 on 6 matching bases. Germline assignment: CDR1 SGHTA and CDR2 FQGNSA. Trimming removed 1 base from V and 4 bases from J, with 14 bases in between. This CDR3 is built from 16 residues. This chain's CDR3 is CASSLVPGREKNIQYF. CDR3 sequence (DNA): TGTGCCAGCAGCTTAGTTCCCGGACGGGAGAAAAACATTCAGTACTTC.

This chain connects TRBV29-1 to TRBJ2-7; 9 nucleotides align to TRBD2. Looked up from germline, CDR1 is SQVTM and CDR2 is ANQGSEA. V lost 3 bases, J lost 6 bases, and 12 bases stayed unmatched. This CDR3 has 15 amino acids. The CDR3 reads CSVDPTGTSRGEQYF. CDR3 DNA sequence: TGCAGCGTTGACCCAACCGGGACTAGCAGGGGCGAGCAGTACTTC.

In this sample, this clonotype turned up a few times. This chain's CDR3 is CASSRFVGTYQETQYF. For the CDR3, the DNA is TGTGCCAGCAGTCGTTTCGTGGGGACGTACCAAGAGACCCAGTACTTC. The genes are TRBV28 and TRBJ2-5; D is tentatively TRBD1 or TRBD2 (5 bases each). V was trimmed by 5 bases and J by 0 bases, leaving 16 bases between them. The germline CDR1 and CDR2 sequences are MDHEN and SYDVKM. The length of the CDR3 is 16 residues.

This clonotype was detected many times. The rearrangement links TRBV20-1 to TRBJ2-3; D is uncertain. Germline V gene sequence: CDR1 DFQATT, CDR2 SNEGSKA (reference sequence). This CDR3 is built from 17 residues. The V end lost 1 base, the J end lost 1 base, and 18 bases lay between the germline ends. CDR3 residues: CSARGEQPVDRTDTQYF. The CDR3 DNA sequence: TGCAGTGCTAGAGGAGAACAACCTGTGGATCGCACAGATACGCAGTATTTT.

This clonotype has a count of ten or more. This chain connects TRBV28 to TRBJ1-5; 7 bases align to TRBD1. V was pared by 4 bases and J by 7 bases, with 13 bases of the junction left unmatched. The CDR3 has 16 amino acids. Germline V gene sequence: CDR1 MDHEN, CDR2 SYDVKM. CDR3 protein: CASSSPGQDIVQPQHF. CDR3 sequence (DNA): TGTGCCAGCAGTTCGCCCGGACAGGATATCGTACAGCCCCAGCATTTT.

This clonotype was detected a few times. The J gene is TRBJ2-3, the V gene TRBV20-1, with 12 bases matching TRBD2. The CDR3 sequence is 14 residues long. Germline V gives CDR1 DFQATT, CDR2 SNEGSKA (reference sequence). Germline trimming cut 5 bases from V and 4 bases from J; bases unmatched to any gene: 4. The CDR3: CSAEGLAGPDTQYF. CDR3 DNA sequence: TGCAGTGCTGAAGGACTAGCGGGGCCAGATACGCAGTATTTT.

This chain joins TRBV20-1 and TRBJ2-1; D is unresolved. The CDR3 is 14 amino acids. CDR1 is DFQATT, CDR2 SNEGSKA, per germline (reference sequence). The V gene lost 6 bases and the J gene lost 1 base, with 13 bases spanning the gap. CDR3 in DNA: TGCAGTGCCCGATCCGTCCGTTCCTACAATGAGCAGTTCTTC. Its translation is CSARSVRSYNEQFF.

In its sample, this clonotype was seen a few times. The CDR3 region is CASTVTGTGSLDTQYF. The CDR3 region has the DNA TGTGCCAGCACTGTAACCGGGACAGGATCATTGGATACGCAGTATTTT. V and J are TRBV6-1 and TRBJ2-3; 8 positions agree with TRBD1. Germline trimming cut 7 bases from V and 6 bases from J; bases unmatched to any gene: 15. The germline V gene encodes CDR1 MNHNS and CDR2 SASEGT. There are 16 residues in the CDR3.